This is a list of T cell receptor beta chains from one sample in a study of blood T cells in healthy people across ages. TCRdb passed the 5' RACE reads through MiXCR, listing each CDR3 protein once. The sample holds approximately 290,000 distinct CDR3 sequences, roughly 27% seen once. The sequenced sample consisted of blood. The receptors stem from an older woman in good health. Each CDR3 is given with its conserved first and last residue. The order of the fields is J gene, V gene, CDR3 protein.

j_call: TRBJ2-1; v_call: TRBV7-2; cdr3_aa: CASSLARGDSKQFF
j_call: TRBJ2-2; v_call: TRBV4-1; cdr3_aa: CAGRPTGVRGTGELFF
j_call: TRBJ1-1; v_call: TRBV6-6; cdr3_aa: CASSPTRGLDTEAFF
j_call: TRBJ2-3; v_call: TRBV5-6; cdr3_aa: CASSARGADTQYF
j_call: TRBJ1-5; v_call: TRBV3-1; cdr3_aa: CASSPGGGHQPQHF
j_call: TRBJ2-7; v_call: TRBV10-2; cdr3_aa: CASSELPSYEQYF
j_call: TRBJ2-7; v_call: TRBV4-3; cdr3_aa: CASSQDKPPHPYEQYF
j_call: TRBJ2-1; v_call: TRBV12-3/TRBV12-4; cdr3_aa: CASKPSGVSYNEQLF
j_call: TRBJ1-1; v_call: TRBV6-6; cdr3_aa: CASSYEGGRGTEAFF
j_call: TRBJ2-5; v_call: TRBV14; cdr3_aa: CASSAYRGETQYF
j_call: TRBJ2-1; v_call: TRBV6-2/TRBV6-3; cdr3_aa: CASRSGTSDNEQFF
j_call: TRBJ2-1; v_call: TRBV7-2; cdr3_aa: CASSSGLAIYNEQFF
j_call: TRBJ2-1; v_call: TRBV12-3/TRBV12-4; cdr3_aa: CASSRGAYNEQFF
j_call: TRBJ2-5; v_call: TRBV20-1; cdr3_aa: CSARDFGQETQYF
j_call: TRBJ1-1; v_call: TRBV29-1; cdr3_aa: CSANLGQNTEAFF
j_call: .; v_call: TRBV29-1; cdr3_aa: CSVHVIEQFF
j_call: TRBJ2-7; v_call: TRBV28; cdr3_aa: CASSSGQGSRYEQYF
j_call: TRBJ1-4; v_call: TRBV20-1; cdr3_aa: CSAGATNEKLFF
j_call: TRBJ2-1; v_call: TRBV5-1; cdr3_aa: CASSPTGTSGSHEQSF
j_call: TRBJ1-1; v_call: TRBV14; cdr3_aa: CASSGLGQSEAFF
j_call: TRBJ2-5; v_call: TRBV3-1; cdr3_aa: CASSLGSGRTQYF
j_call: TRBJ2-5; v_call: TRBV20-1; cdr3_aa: CSASAGASRETQYF
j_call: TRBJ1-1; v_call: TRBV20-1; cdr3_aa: CSAGQGIRTEAFF
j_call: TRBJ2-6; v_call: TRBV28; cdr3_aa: CASSPTGTGAGANVLTF
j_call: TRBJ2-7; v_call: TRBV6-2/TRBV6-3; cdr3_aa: CASSERGTSYEQHF
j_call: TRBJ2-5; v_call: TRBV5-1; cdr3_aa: CASSQLTGSEEQYF
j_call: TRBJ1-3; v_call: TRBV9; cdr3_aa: CASSVGPGQGSGNTIYF
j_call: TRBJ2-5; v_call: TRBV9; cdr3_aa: CASSREWRGQSETQYF